The clone carrying this TCR beta chain showed up many times. Antigen: not known. The hyperthyroidism was newly diagnosed and had lasted under 2 months; the patients were aged 18 to 65. Uncontrolled infection, other autoimmune disease, pregnancy and lactation each barred patients from inclusion. Trimming cost V 3 bases and J 2 bases, with 11 bases left between them. Germline CDR1 and CDR2: LGHDT and YNNKEL (reference sequence). This CDR3 is 14 amino acids long. Authors of the study amplified TCR beta CDR3 regions from RNA transcripts. The HTBI primer set drove a first-round RT-PCR of the TCR CDR3. TCRdb re-called the multiplex PCR reads with MiXCR, one entry per CDR3 protein. Of 280,000 or so distinct CDR3 sequences in the sample, 25% to 30% were seen once. The data stem from a study of T cells in Graves' hyperthyroidism and ophthalmopathy. Regarding the study as a whole: The model forecast ophthalmopathy, anticipating it by a median approximately 6 months before onset.

This clonotype originated in a man aged 35-49 years with Graves' hyperthyroidism that later progressed to Graves' ophthalmopathy. The specimen was blood. The chain joins TRBV3-1 to TRBJ2-7; possible D gene TRBD1, 6 bases. The CDR3 coding sequence is TGTGCCAGCAGCCACAATGGACAGACCTACGAGCAGTACTTC. Its translation: CASSHNGQTYEQYF.